The following is a T cell receptor beta chain sequence with its context. V was shortened by 3 bases and J by 6 bases, with 17 bases between the two germline ends. The CDR3 totals 15 residues. The germline gives CDR1 KGHSH, CDR2 LQKENI. The data originate from a study of control samples from healthy donors and cancer patients. TCRdb's table, derived via immunoSEQ multiplex PCR, lists solely in-frame clones and lacks some. The data show about 130,000 clones, approximately 92% seen once. This chain links TRBV18 with TRBJ1-2; D ambiguous. Material for sequencing was PBMCs. The clonotype was recovered from a man older than 75 with head and neck cancer. The CDR3 sequence: CASSPYEGGYNGYTF. The CDR3 DNA follows: TGTGCCAGCTCACCCTATGAAGGAGGTTATAATGGCTACACCTTC.